The 24 T cell receptor beta chains presented below share a single source sample, sequenced in a study of radiation and T cells in renal cell carcinoma. Assay used: immunoSEQ multiplex PCR; TCRdb lists only in-frame clones, some missing. This sample has roughly 86,000 clones, with 85% found just once. The time point is: blood 4 weeks post-SBRT, at nephrectomy. Treatment in this sample: 15 Gy SBRT to primary tumor, nephrectomy 4 weeks later. This specimen was blood, taken from a patient whose treatment included radiotherapy and nephrectomy. Receptor source: a middle-aged man with renal cell carcinoma.

The J gene is TRBJ2-2, the V gene TRBV5-1, with D uncertain. The CDR3 sequence is 16 residues long. V was trimmed by 2 bases and J by 1 base, leaving 12 bases between them. CDR1 and CDR2 (germline): SGHRS, YFSETQ. CDR3 coding DNA: TGCGCCAGCAGCTTCAAGACACAAAAGAACACCGGGGAGCTGTTTTTT. Residues: CASSFKTQKNTGELFF.

This clone was seen a handful of times. The genes are TRBV18 and TRBJ1-3; TRBD1 matches 10 bases. After removal of 4 bases from V and 4 bases from J, the junction contained 7 bases not matched to a gene. The CDR3 sequence is 16 residues long. Germline CDR1 and CDR2: KGHSH and LQKENI. The CDR3 region has the DNA TGTGCCAGCTCACAATCGGGACAGGGGTCCGGAAACACCATATATTTT. Protein product: CASSQSGQGSGNTIYF.

The rearrangement links TRBV29-1 to TRBJ2-5; TRBD1 might be the D (7 bases). V was trimmed by 4 bases and J by 5 bases, leaving 17 bases between them. Germline V gives CDR1 SQVTM, CDR2 ANQGSEA. The CDR3 runs 14 residues. The CDR3 region is CSVGGGLTGETQYF. CDR3 nucleotide sequence: TGCAGCGTTGGGGGAGGCTTGACAGGGGAGACCCAGTACTTC.

CDR3 loop: CASSSGLLSGGEETQYF. CDR3 bases: TGTGCCAGCAGCTCCGGCCTTTTGAGCGGGGGGGAAGAGACCCAGTACTTC. The chain couples TRBV7-2 to TRBJ2-5; TRBD2 matches at 10 bases. Unmatched junction bases numbered 11, after V lost 4 bases and J lost 3 bases. This CDR3 comprises 17 residues. From germline, CDR1 is SGHTA and CDR2 FQGNSA.

The chain links TRBV6-5 to TRBJ2-7; the match to TRBD2 covers 9 bases. The V and J ends lost 4 bases and 3 bases, in that order; junction bases with no gene match: 7. Per the germline V gene, CDR1 is MNHEY and CDR2 is SVGAGI. The CDR3 runs 15 residues. CDR3 in amino acids: CASSSGTSRVYEQYF. The CDR3 bases are TGTGCCAGCAGTTCCGGGACTAGCCGGGTCTACGAGCAGTACTTC.

This clone was found a few times. The rearrangement joins TRBV28 to TRBJ1-2; D is unclear. The CDR3 is 13 amino acids. Trimming removed 5 bases from V and 4 bases from J, with 11 bases in between. Germline V gene lookup returns CDR1 MDHEN and CDR2 SYDVKM. CDR3 in amino acids: CASSPMGAYGYTF. The CDR3 DNA follows: TGTGCCAGCAGTCCCATGGGCGCCTATGGCTACACCTTC.

This chain uses TRBV4-3 with TRBJ1-1; D unclear. The CDR3 length is 13 residues. The germline V and J ends were trimmed by 2 bases and 4 bases, with 8 bases remaining between them. Germline CDR1 and CDR2: LGHNA and YSLEER. The CDR3 sequence is CASSQHRRTEAFF. The CDR3 region has the DNA TGCGCCAGCAGCCAACACAGACGCACTGAAGCTTTCTTT.

V is TRBV7-9 and J is TRBJ2-3; D remains unclear. The CDR3 totals 14 residues. In germline, CDR1 is SEHNR, CDR2 FQNEAQ (reference sequence). Deletions cut 0 bases from V and 0 bases from J, with 4 bases between. CDR3 loop: CASSLAGSTDTQYF. CDR3 in DNA: TGTGCCAGCAGCTTAGCCGGAAGCACAGATACGCAGTATTTT.

V and J are TRBV5-1 and TRBJ2-7, with 12 bases lining up with TRBD2. CDR1 is SGHRS, CDR2 YFSETQ, per germline. The junction had 9 bases not matched to a gene; V was cut back by 0 bases and J by 5 bases. The CDR3 is made up of 17 amino acids. CDR3 in amino acids: CASSLGTSGTFPHEQYF. As DNA, the CDR3 is TGCGCCAGCAGCTTGGGGACTAGCGGGACATTTCCCCACGAGCAGTACTTC.

In this sample, this clone turned up once. The chain combines TRBV5-1 with TRBJ2-1; D is perhaps TRBD2 (5 bases). In germline, CDR1 is SGHRS, CDR2 YFSETQ. The CDR3 is 17 amino acids. The V gene lost 1 base and the J gene lost 0 bases, with 14 bases spanning the gap. DNA of the CDR3: TGCGCCAGCAGCTTGAGGAGCGGTGCCAGCTCCTACAATGAGCAGTTCTTC. Its protein product is CASSLRSGASSYNEQFF.

This chain joins TRBV5-1 and TRBJ2-1; D is ambiguous. CDR1 SGHRS and CDR2 YFSETQ come from the germline V gene. CDR3 size: 17 residues. V was trimmed by 0 bases and J by 2 bases, leaving 15 bases between them. CDR3 loop: CASSLADWRPAYNEQFF. CDR3 nucleotide sequence: TGCGCCAGCAGCTTGGCAGATTGGCGGCCCGCCTACAATGAGCAGTTCTTC.

The chain carries TRBV18 and TRBJ2-7, with 14 bases fitting TRBD2. Germline V lookup: CDR1 KGHSH, CDR2 LQKENI. V was pared by 1 base and J by 3 bases, with 8 bases of the junction left unmatched. The CDR3 length is 18 residues. The CDR3 DNA is TGTGCCAGCTCACCACAAGAACGAGGACTAGCGGGGGGCTACGAGCAGTACTTC. Protein: CASSPQERGLAGGYEQYF. Full variable domain (outside the CDR3, taken from reference TRBV18 and TRBJ2-7): NAGVMQNPRHLVRRRGQEARLRCSPMKGHSHVYWYRQLPEEGLKFMVYLQKENIIDESGMPKERFSAEFPKEGPSILRIQQVVRGDSAAYFCASSPQERGLAGGYEQYFGPGTRLTVT.

The V gene is TRBV6-5, the J gene TRBJ2-7, with D uncertain. The CDR3 is made up of 11 amino acids. V was shortened by 7 bases and J by 6 bases, with 10 bases between the two germline ends. Germline V gene sequence: CDR1 MNHEY, CDR2 SVGAGI. The CDR3 sequence: CASTRNGEQYF. CDR3 bases: TGTGCCAGCACAAGGAATGGCGAGCAGTACTTC.

Of note for this clone: The sample has other DNA sequences that encode this CDR3 too. The chain employs TRBV10-3 and TRBJ1-5; TRBD1 aligns across 7 bases. This CDR3 is built from 16 residues. Per germline, CDR1 ENHRY and CDR2 SYGVKD. The trim removed 0 bases at V and 5 bases at J, leaving 7 bases unmatched. This chain's CDR3 is CAISESRQGYDQPQHF. For the CDR3, the DNA is TGTGCCATCAGTGAGTCTCGACAGGGTTACGATCAGCCCCAGCATTTT.

This clone has a single count. The genes are TRBV11-1 and TRBJ2-5, with D perhaps matching TRBD1 (6 bases). This CDR3 has 16 residues. The germline V gene has CDR1 SGHAT and CDR2 FQDESV (reference sequence). V gave up 5 bases and J gave up 5 bases, with 21 bases separating them. DNA of the CDR3: TGTGCCAGCAGCGTGTTGGAGCCAGGGGAGAAGGAGACCCAGTACTTC. Amino acid sequence: CASSVLEPGEKETQYF.

The chain couples TRBV30 to TRBJ1-5; TRBD1 aligns across 7 bases. Germline CDR1 is GTSNPN and CDR2 is SVGIG (reference sequence). This CDR3 is built from 15 residues. With 2 bases clipped from V and 4 bases from J, the junction kept 8 bases outside the gene matches. The CDR3: CAWSFGTVLNQPQHF. The CDR3 DNA is TGTGCCTGGAGTTTTGGGACAGTACTGAATCAGCCCCAGCATTTT.

Points on this clone: The germline gene is not matched at one end of the junction; a read error may be the cause. The rearrangement uses TRBV7-7 and TRBJ2-3; no definite D call. Germline CDR1 SSHAT, CDR2 FNYEAQ (reference sequence). The CDR3 sequence is 14 residues long. CDR3 loop: CASSLGQGTDTQYF. DNA for the CDR3: TGTGCTAGCAGCTTAGGTCAGGGCACAGATACGCAGTATTTT.

The chain recombines TRBV10-3 with TRBJ2-2; TRBD2 agrees at 7 bases. CDR3 length: 18 residues. With 0 bases clipped from V and 6 bases from J, the junction kept 13 bases outside the gene matches. In germline, CDR1 is ENHRY, CDR2 SYGVKD. In DNA, the CDR3 is TGTGCCATCAGTGAGTCTTTTGATCGGACTAGACGGGCCGGGGAGCTGTTTTTT. It specifies CAISESFDRTRRAGELFF.

The V and J genes are TRBV2 and TRBJ1-1; D is undetermined. Trimming pared 4 bases from V and 0 bases from J, leaving 9 bases between. Germline CDR1 and CDR2: SNHLY and FYNNEI. This CDR3 has 14 amino acids. The CDR3 region is CASSADGMNTEAFF. The CDR3 DNA is TGTGCCAGCAGTGCGGACGGAATGAACACTGAAGCTTTCTTT.

Comments on this clone: The sample holds other DNA sequences that translate to the same CDR3. The chain has TRBV6-5 and TRBJ1-2; TRBD1 matches 7 bases. After removal of 6 bases from V and 6 bases from J, the junction contained 7 bases not matched to a gene. CDR1 is MNHEY and CDR2 is SVGAGI in the germline V gene. This CDR3 contains 13 residues. The CDR3 loop reads CASRRTGVDGYTF. Here the CDR3 DNA reads TGTGCCAGCAGACGGACAGGAGTAGATGGCTACACCTTC.

The chain recombines TRBV6-5 with TRBJ1-2; 8 bases agree with TRBD1. With V trimmed by 0 bases and J by 6 bases, 6 bases remained unmatched. The CDR3 is 15 amino acids. Germline V lookup: CDR1 MNHEY, CDR2 SVGAGI. The CDR3 sequence is CASSYSAGGVNGYTF. CDR3 in DNA: TGTGCCAGCAGTTACTCGGCAGGGGGCGTTAATGGCTACACCTTC.

CDR3 sequence (DNA): TGTGCCAGCAGTTACGCTGGGAACACTGAAGCTTTCTTT. This sequence encodes CASSYAGNTEAFF. The rearrangement joins TRBV6-6 to TRBJ1-1; no clear D gene. Per germline, CDR1 MNHNY and CDR2 SVGAGI (reference sequence). CDR3 length: 13 residues. Trimming shortened V by 2 bases and J by 1 base, and 5 bases separated the two germline ends.

This clone was recorded a few times. The chain joins TRBV7-6 to TRBJ2-7; the D gene is possibly TRBD1 (5 bases). The germline gives CDR1 SGHVS, CDR2 FNYEAQ. The CDR3 length is 14 residues. V was clipped by 4 bases and J by 5 bases, with 15 bases between them. Here the CDR3 DNA reads TGTGCCAGCAGCTCCCCCCAGGGTACCCACGAGCAGTACTTC. Protein: CASSSPQGTHEQYF.

The CDR3 sequence: CSVVPTSGGSYNEQFF. Here the CDR3 DNA reads TGCAGCGTTGTTCCGACTAGCGGGGGGTCCTACAATGAGCAGTTCTTC. The V and J genes are TRBV29-1 and TRBJ2-1; 13 bases agree with TRBD2. CDR1 SQVTM and CDR2 ANQGSEA come from the germline V gene. The V segment lost 4 bases and the J segment 1 base; nucleotides outside the gene matches: 4. CDR3 length: 16 residues.